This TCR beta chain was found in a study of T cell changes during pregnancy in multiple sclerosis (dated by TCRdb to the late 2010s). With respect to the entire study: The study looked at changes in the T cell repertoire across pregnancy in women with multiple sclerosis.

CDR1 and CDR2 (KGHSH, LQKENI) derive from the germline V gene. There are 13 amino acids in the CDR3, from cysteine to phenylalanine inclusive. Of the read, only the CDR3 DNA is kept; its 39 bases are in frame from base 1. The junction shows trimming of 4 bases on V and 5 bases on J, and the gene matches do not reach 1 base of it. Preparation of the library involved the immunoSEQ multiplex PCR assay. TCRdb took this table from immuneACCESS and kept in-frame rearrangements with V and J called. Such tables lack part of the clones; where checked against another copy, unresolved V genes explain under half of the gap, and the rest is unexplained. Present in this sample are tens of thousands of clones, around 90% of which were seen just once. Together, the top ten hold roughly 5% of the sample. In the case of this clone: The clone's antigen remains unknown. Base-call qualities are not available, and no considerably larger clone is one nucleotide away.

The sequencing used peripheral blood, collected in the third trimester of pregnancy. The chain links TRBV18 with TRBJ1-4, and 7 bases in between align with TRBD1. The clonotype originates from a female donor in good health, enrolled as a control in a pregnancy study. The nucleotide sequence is TGTGCCAGCTCACGGGACAGCAATGAAAAACTGTTTTTT. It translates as CASSRDSNEKLFF.